These T cell receptor beta chains were read from a single sample in a study of Ad26.COV2.S vaccination and SARS-CoV-2 variants. This table comes from immunoSEQ multiplex PCR, and its TCRdb copy is limited to in-frame clones, with some not included. Here the sample spans around 340,000 clones, more than 85% being singletons. Sequenced here: peripheral blood, sampled in a trial of Ad26.COV2.S vaccine versus placebo. The receptor source for this set is a person between 18 and 65 years old who received the Ad26.COV2.S COVID-19 vaccine or a placebo. The CDR3 runs from the conserved cysteine through the conserved F or W. Fields, in order: D gene, V gene, J gene, clone size, CDR3 DNA, CDR3 protein. D genes are given only for firm matches. Size is stated for part of the rows, as once, few or many counts, or as a class when the clone is expanded.

TRBD1	TRBV15	TRBJ2-1	NA	TGTGCCACCAGCAGCTACAGGGGGGTCGATGAGCAGTTCTTC	CATSSYRGVDEQFF
TRBD2	TRBV4-1	TRBJ2-1	NA	TGCGCCAGCAGCAGACTAGCGGGAATATTTGGCAATGAGCAGTTCTTC	CASSRLAGIFGNEQFF
NA	TRBV11-3	TRBJ1-5	NA	TGTGCCAGCACCCCATGGGGGATTCGGACGTCAAATCAGCCCCAGCATTTT	CASTPWGIRTSNQPQHF
NA	TRBV29-1	TRBJ1-2	NA	TGCAGCGTTGACCGGACGAACTATGGCTACACCTTC	CSVDRTNYGYTF
NA	TRBV6-1	TRBJ2-7	NA	TGTGCCAGCAGTGAATGGCGGTCCCCCTCCTACGAGCAGTACTTC	CASSEWRSPSYEQYF
TRBD2	TRBV7-9	TRBJ2-3	NA	TGTGCCAGTTGGTGGTCTAGCGGGAGCACAGATACGCAGTATTTT	CASWWSSGSTDTQYF
TRBD1	TRBV6-2/TRBV6-3	TRBJ1-5	NA	TGTGCCAGCAGTTATCAGGGGGTCATATATCAGCCCCAGCATTTT	CASSYQGVIYQPQHF
NA	TRBV5-1	TRBJ2-2	NA	TGCGCCAGCAGCTCGAGGACCGGGGGTACCGGGGAGCTGTTTTTT	CASSSRTGGTGELFF
TRBD2	TRBV6-5	TRBJ2-3	NA	TGTGCCAGCAGTCCCGGGACTAGCGGAGATACGCAGTATTTT	CASSPGTSGDTQYF
TRBD1	TRBV10-3	TRBJ1-1	once	TGTGCCACCCGACAGGGTACATCTGAAGCTTTCTTT	CATRQGTSEAFF
NA	TRBV9	TRBJ1-1	NA	TGTGCCAGCAGCGTGGACTTAAACACTGAAGCTTTCTTT	CASSVDLNTEAFF
TRBD1	TRBV18	TRBJ2-7	NA	TGTGCCAGCTCACCCCGGACAGGCTCGATTACCTACGAGCAGTACTTC	CASSPRTGSITYEQYF
TRBD2	TRBV19	TRBJ2-3	NA	TGTGCCAGTAGTATAGCCCCTCCCAGGACTAGCGGGGGCGGTAGGGATACGCAGTATTTT	CASSIAPPRTSGGGRDTQYF
NA	TRBV7-9	TRBJ2-5	NA	TGTGCCAGCAGCTTAGGCGGGGGCACAGAGACCCAGTACTTC	CASSLGGGTETQYF
NA	TRBV7-9	TRBJ1-2	few	TGTGCCAGCAGCTTAAGCCAGGGAGGAGGCTACACCTTC	CASSLSQGGGYTF
NA	TRBV5-5	TRBJ1-4	NA	TGTGCCAGCAGCTTGCGGGGGAACACTAATGAAAAACTGTTTTTT	CASSLRGNTNEKLFF
NA	TRBV9	TRBJ1-5	few	TGTGCCAGCAGTTCCACAGGGCAGGGTCAGCCCCAGCATTTT	CASSSTGQGQPQHF
NA	TRBV30	TRBJ2-7	NA	TGTGCCTGGACGAAAGGACTCCTGAGCTCCTACGAGCAGTACTTC	CAWTKGLLSSYEQYF
TRBD1	TRBV18	TRBJ2-7	NA	TGTGCCAGCTCACCGACGCGCGCGCGACAGGGGGTTTACGAGCAGTACTTC	CASSPTRARQGVYEQYF
TRBD1	TRBV9	TRBJ2-1	NA	TGTGCCAGCAGCCCGCAGGGGGCGGCATATGAGCAGTTCTTC	CASSPQGAAYEQFF
NA	TRBV7-9	TRBJ2-2	NA	TGTGCCAGCAGCTTACAAGACAGTTCGGAGCTGTTTTTT	CASSLQDSSELFF
NA	TRBV4-1	TRBJ2-1	NA	TGCGCCAGCAGCCTAGAAGGGACAAACCTTGGGGTGAATGAGCAGTTCTTC	CASSLEGTNLGVNEQFF
NA	TRBV29-1	TRBJ2-3	NA	TGCAGCGTTCTCCCGCCAGGGGCCCCGACAGATACGCAGTATTTT	CSVLPPGAPTDTQYF
NA	TRBV7-9	TRBJ1-6	NA	TGTGCCAGCAGCTCCTCGTACAGGGAGGTCGGTTCACCCCTCCACTTT	CASSSSYREVGSPLHF